The clone carrying this TCR beta chain showed up many times. The antigen is undetermined. This sample is part of a study of T cells in Graves' hyperthyroidism and ophthalmopathy. The wider study: Before any treatment, at initial diagnosis, peripheral blood was collected. Study-wide findings and caveats: The model made its ophthalmopathy prediction, and onset followed a median approximately 6.5 months later.

The diagnostic basis comprised clinical symptoms, serum thyroxine and TRAb, thyroid ultrasound and orbital computed tomography. Extraction of PBMCs used 7.5 to 10 ml of fresh peripheral blood. The ends were cut back, 5 bases at V and 4 bases at J, with 9 bases in the middle. The CDR3 runs to 12 residues. What was amplified from RNA transcripts were TCR beta CDR3 regions. During a first-round RT-PCR of the TCR CDR3, the HTBI primer set was used. Each CDR3 protein is one row after TCRdb ran MiXCR on the multiplex PCR reads. The sample holds around 690,000 distinct CDR3 sequences, 20% to 25% seen once. The J gene is TRBJ2-7, the V gene TRBV12-3 or TRBV12-4; D ambiguous. The specimen was blood. The sequence came from a man aged 30 to 45 with Graves' ophthalmopathy. Written as DNA, the CDR3 is TGTGCCAGCAGTGCGGACGTTTACGAGCAGTACTTC. It codes for CASSADVYEQYF.